These 30 T cell receptor beta chains share one sample of origin, sequenced in a study of metastatic and nonmetastatic thyroid tumors. Each patient came to thyroid surgery without any prior treatment (of any kind). TCRdb re-called clones from the PCR reads using MiXCR. The data contain some 8,500 clones, 35% to 40% of them singletons. What was sequenced was tumor tissue. The source of these receptors is a female donor with papillary thyroid cancer or a benign thyroid nodule (not recorded which). Some clones in this sample may be carry-over from other donors' samples.

This clone appeared a single time. The chain uses TRBV11-2 and TRBJ2-7; 8 nucleotides match TRBD2. V lost 5 bases and J lost 3; bases outside the gene matches: 3. The CDR3 runs 13 residues. CDR1 is SGHAT and CDR2 is FQNNGV in the germline V gene. CDR3 protein: CASSASGSYEQYF. The CDR3 DNA is TGTGCCAGCAGCGCCAGCGGGAGCTACGAGCAGTACTTC.

This clone was found once. The chain links TRBV20-1 to TRBJ1-4; D call uncertain. Germline CDR1 and CDR2: DFQATT and SNEGSKA (reference sequence). Trimming pared 3 bases from V and 7 bases from J, leaving 9 bases between. This CDR3 spans 12 amino acids. This CDR3 reads CSASPLSEKLFF. CDR3 sequence (DNA): TGCAGTGCTAGCCCCCTTAGTGAAAAACTGTTTTTT.

A note on this clone: At one boundary the junction diverges from the germline segment, which might be a read error. CDR3 sequence: CASSQGRTGGPYDYTF. The CDR3 DNA reads as TGTGCCAGCAGTCAAGGGCGGACGGGGGGTCCCTATGACTACACCTTC. The J gene is TRBJ1-2, the V gene TRBV3-1; weak D call: TRBD1 (5 bases). Germline CDR1 is LGHDT and CDR2 is YNNKEL (reference sequence). There are 16 residues in the CDR3.

The V and J genes are TRBV5-4 and TRBJ2-3; possibly TRBD1 or TRBD2 for D (6 bases each). Trimming shortened V by 2 bases and J by 5 bases, and 18 bases separated the two germline ends. CDR3 length: 16 amino acids. Germline CDR1 and CDR2: SGHNT and YYREEE (reference sequence). The CDR3 here is CASSFRSGGGVDTQYF. The CDR3 nucleotides read TGTGCCAGCAGCTTCCGATCTGGGGGCGGGGTAGATACGCAGTATTTT.

V and J are TRBV27 and TRBJ2-7; D ambiguous. This CDR3 comprises 13 residues. From germline, CDR1 is MNHEY and CDR2 SMNVEV (reference sequence). Trimming cost V 2 bases and J 3 bases, with 8 bases left between them. The CDR3 nucleotides are TGTGCCAGCAGTTTAGGGTTTGGCTACGAGCAGTACTTC. Protein: CASSLGFGYEQYF.

There are a few counts of this clone. This rearrangement joins TRBV6-4 to TRBJ2-1; a possible D gene is TRBD2 (5 bases). The V gene lost 5 bases and the J gene lost 4 bases, with 18 bases spanning the gap. CDR1 and CDR2 from the germline V gene are MRHNA and SNTAGT. CDR3 length: 16 amino acids. The CDR3 region is CASSTDFRRGYNEQFF. The CDR3 bases are TGTGCCAGCAGTACGGACTTCCGCCGGGGTTACAATGAGCAGTTCTTC.

V usage is TRBV20-1 and J usage is TRBJ2-7, with no clear D. The germline V gene has CDR1 DFQATT and CDR2 SNEGSKA (reference sequence). The CDR3 is made up of 14 amino acids. V lost 6 bases to trimming and J lost 0 bases, with 15 bases between them. The CDR3 coding sequence is TGCAGTGCCACCCCTCAGTCGAACTCCTACGAGCAGTACTTC. Protein sequence: CSATPQSNSYEQYF.

The chain is built from TRBV4-3 and TRBJ2-7; D call uncertain. Trimming stripped 1 base from V and 7 bases from J, with 14 bases between. Germline V gene sequence: CDR1 LGHNA, CDR2 YSLEER. CDR3 length equals 14 residues. In DNA form, the CDR3 reads TGCGCCAGCAGCCAAGGCAGTGCGGCTGGTGAGCAGTACTTC. As protein: CASSQGSAAGEQYF.

This clone was counted ten times or more. V gene TRBV19 combines with J gene TRBJ1-2, with D tentatively TRBD1 (6 bases). V gave up 7 bases and J gave up 5 bases, with 20 bases separating them. The CDR3 covers 15 residues. Germline lookup yields CDR1 LNHDA and CDR2 SQIVND (reference sequence). Here the CDR3 reads CASTPGGGAAYGYTF. For the CDR3, the DNA is TGTGCCAGTACCCCCGGGGGGGGCGCGGCTTATGGCTACACCTTC.

V and J are TRBV2 and TRBJ1-1; D not resolved. The CDR3 runs to 12 residues. V lost 0 bases and J lost 11, with 10 bases in between. Germline V CDR1 and CDR2: SNHLY, FYNNEI. The CDR3 DNA follows: TGTGCCAGCAGTGAAGCGCTTCGTTTTGCTTTCTTT. This sequence encodes CASSEALRFAFF.

The sample holds many counts of this clone. The gene calls are TRBV10-2 and TRBJ1-1; D remains unclear. The germline gives CDR1 WSHSY, CDR2 SAAADI. Deletions cut 10 bases from V and 7 bases from J, with 16 bases between. This CDR3 region has 12 residues. The CDR3 nucleotides read TGCGCCACCCAGCACACCTCATTTGAAGCTTTCTTT. Protein: CATQHTSFEAFF.

The rearrangement links TRBV6-1 to TRBJ1-2; 12 nucleotides match TRBD1. The CDR3 sequence is 17 residues long. Germline CDR1 MNHNS, CDR2 SASEGT. The V segment lost 6 bases and the J segment 5 bases; nucleotides outside the gene matches: 13. CDR3 in DNA: TGTGCCAGCAGAGCGAGACCGGGACAGGGGGCCACTTATGGCTACACCTTC. Protein product: CASRARPGQGATYGYTF.

J is TRBJ2-2 and V is TRBV20-1; 8 positions agree with TRBD2. CDR3 size: 15 residues. With V trimmed by 3 bases and J by 2 bases, 5 bases remained unmatched. Germline CDR1 DFQATT, CDR2 SNEGSKA (reference sequence). The CDR3 is CSARVLADNTGELFF. In DNA form, the CDR3 reads TGCAGTGCTAGGGTACTAGCGGATAACACCGGGGAGCTGTTTTTT.

Ten or more counts support this clone. The J gene is TRBJ2-4, the V gene TRBV4-1, with D possibly being TRBD1 or TRBD2 (6 bases each). There are 16 residues in the CDR3. CDR1 is MGHRA and CDR2 is YSYEKL in the germline V gene. The germline V and J ends were trimmed by 4 bases and 8 bases, with 21 bases remaining between them. Here the CDR3 DNA reads TGCGCCAGCAGCCCAGGCCCCCTCTCAGGGGAGGACATTCAGTACTTC. This translates into CASSPGPLSGEDIQYF.

Ten or more counts support this clone. One end of the junction is discordant with germline, which a read error may explain. This chain uses TRBV15 with TRBJ2-5, with D possibly TRBD1 on 6 matching bases. The CDR3 covers 14 residues. Per the germline V gene, CDR1 is LNHNV and CDR2 is YYDKDF (reference sequence). The CDR3: CATSRDRGQGTQYF. CDR3 coding DNA: TGTGCCACCAGCAGAGACAGGGGTCAAGGGACCCAGTACTTC.

The rearrangement links TRBV28 to TRBJ2-3; no reliable D call. CDR3 length: 13 residues. The V gene lost 3 bases and the J gene lost 0 bases, with 4 bases spanning the gap. CDR1 is MDHEN, CDR2 SYDVKM, per germline. Here the CDR3 DNA reads TGTGCCAGCAGTTTTCCTAGCACAGATACGCAGTATTTT. Translating it yields CASSFPSTDTQYF. Combining the CDR3 with reference TRBV28 and TRBJ2-3 gives the whole variable domain DVKVTQSSRYLVKRTGEKVFLECVQDMDHENMFWYRQDPGLGLRLIYFSYDVKMKEKGDIPEGYSVSREKKERFSLILESASTNQTSMYLCASSFPSTDTQYFGPGTRLTVL.

This chain joins TRBV19 and TRBJ1-5, with D unresolved. CDR3 length: 13 residues. Trimming removed 5 bases from V and 6 bases from J, with 11 bases in between. Germline V lookup: CDR1 LNHDA, CDR2 SQIVND (reference sequence). This CDR3 reads CASSGVGFQPQHF. The CDR3 DNA reads TGTGCCAGTAGTGGGGTGGGGTTTCAGCCCCAGCATTTT.

This clone is categorized as medium-sized. The chain recombines TRBV2 with TRBJ2-7, with 8 bases lining up with TRBD1. Germline CDR1 reads SNHLY; CDR2 reads FYNNEI. The CDR3 consists of 16 residues. V shed 5 bases and J 3 bases; nucleotides not matched to a gene: 12. CDR3 loop: CASSPEGQVINYEQYF. CDR3 sequence (DNA): TGTGCCAGCAGTCCGGAGGGACAGGTCATCAACTACGAGCAGTACTTC.

Worth noting for this clone: Since the CDR3 does not end with the conserved phenylalanine or tryptophan, this likely comes from a read error. No DNA is shown, since the ends of the CDR3 on it are uncertain; the CDR3 is the one TCRdb lists. The gene calls are TRBV6-5 and TRBJ1-5. Germline CDR1 MNHEY, CDR2 SVGAGI. With termini counted, the CDR3 has 17 amino acids. This CDR3 is CASSWEAFSNQPQQFTP.

This clone was seen a few times. The chain links TRBV2 to TRBJ2-2; no clear D. The CDR3 is 15 amino acids. V lost 2 bases to trimming and J lost 0 bases, with 7 bases between them. Germline V gene lookup returns CDR1 SNHLY and CDR2 FYNNEI. Here the CDR3 DNA reads TGTGCCAGCAGTGAACCAGGAGCGAACACCGGGGAGCTGTTTTTT. Its translation is CASSEPGANTGELFF. Complete variable domain (other parts from reference TRBV2 and TRBJ2-2): EPEVTQTPSHQVTQMGQEVILRCVPISNHLYFYWYRQILGQKVEFLVSFYNNEISEKSEIFDDQFSVERPDGSNFTLKIRSTKLEDSAMYFCASSEPGANTGELFFGEGSRLTVL.

This chain links TRBV28 with TRBJ2-5; D may be TRBD1 or TRBD2 (6 bases each). From germline, CDR1 is MDHEN and CDR2 SYDVKM. Trimming pared 11 bases from V and 5 bases from J, leaving 18 bases between. This CDR3 spans 13 amino acids. CDR3 sequence (DNA): TGTGCCTGCCTCCTGGGGGCGGGGGAGACCCAGTACTTC. Translation gives CACLLGAGETQYF.

The chain links TRBV2 to TRBJ2-7; D is undetermined. The V and J ends lost 5 bases and 4 bases respectively, with 9 bases between them. CDR3 size: 12 residues. From germline, CDR1 is SNHLY and CDR2 FYNNEI. The DNA of the CDR3 is TGTGCCAGCAGTTTCACCCTATACGAGCAGTACTTC. This gives the protein CASSFTLYEQYF.

The gene calls are TRBV4-2 and TRBJ2-3; D is undetermined. Germline CDR1 is LGHNA and CDR2 is YNFKEQ. CDR3 length equals 12 residues. Trimming left V 0 bases short and J 4 bases short, with 2 bases between. The DNA of the CDR3 is TGTGCCAGCAGCCAAGAGGCAGATACGCAGTATTTT. Amino acids: CASSQEADTQYF.

The rearrangement uses TRBV18 and TRBJ1-2; D ambiguous. Germline lookup yields CDR1 KGHSH and CDR2 LQKENI. V gave up 0 bases and J gave up 0 bases, with 8 bases separating them. The CDR3 consists of 15 residues. The DNA of the CDR3 is TGTGCCAGCTCACCACCGGGCAGGCCTAACTATGGCTACACCTTC. Translation: CASSPPGRPNYGYTF.

The chain links TRBV11-1 to TRBJ2-1; the match to TRBD2 covers 13 bases. This CDR3 contains 17 residues. J lost 4 bases, V lost 5 bases, and 8 bases had no gene match. CDR1 is SGHAT, CDR2 FQDESV, per germline (reference sequence). The CDR3, as DNA: TGTGCCAGCAGCCCCCGACTAGCGGGAGGCAGATACAATGAGCAGTTCTTC. Its protein product is CASSPRLAGGRYNEQFF.

This chain links TRBV5-1 with TRBJ1-4; weak D call: TRBD1 (6 bases). CDR1 is SGHRS and CDR2 is YFSETQ in the germline V gene. This CDR3 spans 16 amino acids. The V and J ends lost 0 bases and 0 bases respectively, with 9 bases between them. CDR3 sequence: CASSLGQGTTNEKLFF. The CDR3 nucleotides are TGCGCCAGCAGCTTGGGGCAGGGGACAACTAATGAAAAACTGTTTTTT.

The rearrangement joins TRBV20-1 to TRBJ2-1; D unclear. Trimming took off 1 base at V and 6 bases at J, with 10 bases between the two ends. This CDR3 region has 13 residues. The V gene's germline CDR1 is DFQATT and CDR2 SNEGSKA (reference sequence). The CDR3 sequence: CSARVVLPNEQFF. As DNA, the CDR3 is TGCAGTGCTAGAGTGGTCCTCCCCAATGAGCAGTTCTTC.

Written as DNA, the CDR3 is TGCAGTGCCCGGACAGGTTCCAACGACGAGCAGTACTTC. It specifies CSARTGSNDEQYF. The rearrangement uses TRBV20-1 and TRBJ2-7; 7 bases are shared with TRBD1. The germline V gene has CDR1 DFQATT and CDR2 SNEGSKA (reference sequence). The V and J ends lost 6 bases and 5 bases, in that order; junction bases with no gene match: 10. The CDR3 totals 13 residues.

The chain is built from TRBV5-1 and TRBJ2-7; D gene ambiguous. CDR1 is SGHRS, CDR2 YFSETQ, per germline. V was pared by 0 bases and J by 5 bases, with 6 bases between. The CDR3 contains 12 residues. The CDR3 coding sequence is TGCGCCAGCAGCTTGGCCGTCAACGAGCAGTACTTC. Encoded protein: CASSLAVNEQYF.

This clone showed up just a few times. The chain is built from TRBV11-2 and TRBJ2-7; 10 nucleotides agree with TRBD2. Germline trimming cut 6 bases from V and 3 bases from J; bases unmatched to any gene: 8. From germline, CDR1 is SGHAT and CDR2 FQNNGV. The CDR3 consists of 15 residues. The CDR3 nucleotides are TGTGCCAGCAGTCCCATCGGACTAGCGGACTACGAGCAGTACTTC. This gives the protein CASSPIGLADYEQYF. The full variable domain, with the rest looked up from reference TRBV11-2 and TRBJ2-7, is EAGVAQSPRYKIIEKRQSVAFWCNPISGHATLYWYQQILGQGPKLLIQFQNNGVVDDSQLPKDRFSAERLKGVDSTLKIQPAKLEDSAVYLCASSPIGLADYEQYFGPGTRLTVT.